These 13 T cell receptor beta chains were sequenced from one sample in a study of control samples from healthy donors and cancer patients. Assay used: immunoSEQ multiplex PCR; TCRdb lists only in-frame clones, some missing. The sample includes under 150,000 clones, 75% to 90% seen only once; the top ten take 8% to 9.5%. The sample consisted of blood. These receptor sequences come from a woman under 40 in good health.

The chain combines TRBV27 with TRBJ1-5, with a tentative D call TRBD1 (5 bases). This CDR3 is 15 amino acids long. Germline-derived CDR1 and CDR2 are MNHEY and SMNVEV (reference sequence). The V end was cut by 10 bases, the J end by 4 bases, with 20 bases between. CDR3 DNA sequence: TGTGCCACCCGCCTAGGAGGGGTTTCTAATCAGCCCCAGCATTTT. Its translation: CATRLGGVSNQPQHF.

The chain employs TRBV7-9 and TRBJ1-1; a weak D match, TRBD1 (5 bases). This CDR3 region has 15 residues. CDR1 and CDR2 (germline): SEHNR, FQNEAQ (reference sequence). V dropped 5 bases and J dropped 1 base, with 14 bases sitting between them. CDR3 residues: CASSRGGEQNTEAFF. The CDR3 DNA sequence: TGTGCCAGCAGCCGGGGCGGGGAACAGAACACTGAAGCTTTCTTT.

The gene calls are TRBV6-6 and TRBJ2-1; D gene uncertain. Trimming pared 4 bases from V and 9 bases from J, leaving 7 bases between. Germline-derived CDR1 and CDR2 are MNHNY and SVGAGI (reference sequence). There are 11 residues in the CDR3. CDR3 DNA: TGTGCCAGCAGTTTTCTTCTTGAGCAGTTCTTC. Translation gives CASSFLLEQFF.

The chain is built from TRBV3-1 (or the pseudogene TRBV3-2) and TRBJ1-2, with a possible D match to TRBD1 (6 bases). Trimming stripped 1 base from V and 6 bases from J, with 12 bases between. The germline CDR1 and CDR2 sequences are LGHDT and YNNKEL (reference sequence). CDR3 length: 14 amino acids. The CDR3: CASSQGGRGNGYTF. CDR3 sequence (DNA): TGTGCCAGCAGCCAAGGGGGAAGGGGGAATGGCTACACCTTC.

This clone was seen a handful of times. J is TRBJ2-7 and V is TRBV9, with D unresolved. Per the germline V gene, CDR1 is SGDLS and CDR2 is YYNGEE. V was cut by 2 bases and J by 6 bases, with 15 bases left in between. The CDR3 has 14 amino acids. The CDR3 loop reads CASSVGPEPPEQYF. In nucleotides, the CDR3 is TGTGCCAGCAGCGTCGGACCCGAACCTCCCGAGCAGTACTTC.

This sequence joins TRBV29-1 and TRBJ2-7, with 8 nucleotides matching TRBD1. Germline CDR1 and CDR2: SQVTM and ANQGSEA. This CDR3 has 13 amino acids. Trimming took 5 bases from V and 2 from J; bases not matched to a gene: 5. The CDR3, as DNA: TGCAGCGTTAGACAGGGGCTAGCCTACGAGCAGTACTTC. Translating it yields CSVRQGLAYEQYF.

The chain uses TRBV5-6 and TRBJ1-1, with no clear D. The CDR3 runs 14 residues. V dropped 2 bases and J dropped 4 bases, with 12 bases sitting between them. CDR1 is SGHDT and CDR2 is YYEEEE in the germline V gene. The chain's CDR3 is CASSFGDLGTEAFF. The CDR3, as DNA: TGTGCCAGCAGCTTCGGGGATTTGGGCACTGAAGCTTTCTTT.

This chain links TRBV19 with TRBJ1-2; D is unresolved. Per germline, CDR1 LNHDA and CDR2 SQIVND (reference sequence). The V gene lost 5 bases and the J gene lost 7 bases, with 14 bases spanning the gap. CDR3 length equals 13 residues. This CDR3 reads CASSGVGFSGYTF. The CDR3 DNA is TGTGCCAGTAGTGGGGTAGGGTTCTCTGGCTACACCTTC. The whole variable domain, remainder taken from reference TRBV19 and TRBJ1-2, is DGGITQSPKYLFRKEGQNVTLSCEQNLNHDAMYWYRQDPGQGLRLIYYSQIVNDFQKGDIAEGYSVSREKKESFPLTVTSAQKNPTAFYLCASSGVGFSGYTFGSGTRLTVV.

The V gene is TRBV10-2, the J gene TRBJ2-1, with D perhaps matching TRBD1 or TRBD2 (6 bases each). This CDR3 is built from 14 residues. V was cut by 2 bases and J by 9 bases, with 14 bases left in between. Germline lookup yields CDR1 WSHSY and CDR2 SAAADI. The chain's CDR3 is CASSETTGGGEQFF. Written as DNA, the CDR3 is TGCGCCAGCAGTGAGACTACCGGAGGGGGTGAGCAGTTCTTC.

The chain combines TRBV4-2 with TRBJ2-1; 9 bases match TRBD2. Looked up from germline, CDR1 is LGHNA and CDR2 is YNFKEQ. The CDR3 sequence is 16 residues long. The trim removed 0 bases at V and 8 bases at J, leaving 8 bases unmatched. This CDR3 reads CASSQDPSGNGDEQFF. Written as DNA, the CDR3 is TGTGCCAGCAGCCAAGACCCTAGCGGGAACGGGGATGAGCAGTTCTTC.

The chain combines TRBV20-1 with TRBJ1-3; perhaps TRBD1 as D (5 bases). The CDR3 consists of 11 residues. CDR1 and CDR2 (germline): DFQATT, SNEGSKA (reference sequence). The CDR3: CRDNSMDTIYF. The CDR3 DNA sequence: TGCAGGGACAACTCCATGGACACCATATATTTT.

The V and J genes are TRBV28 and TRBJ1-3; 9 nucleotides line up with TRBD1. The germline gives CDR1 MDHEN, CDR2 SYDVKM. V was clipped by 6 bases and J by 0 bases; unmatched bases: 18. The CDR3 consists of 20 residues. CDR3 bases: TGTGCCAGCAGGAAGCTACCCGGTAGGACAGGGGTCTTCTCTGGAAACACCATATATTTT. Encoded protein: CASRKLPGRTGVFSGNTIYF.

The gene calls are TRBV30 and TRBJ1-1; 9 bases are a match to TRBD1. V was clipped by 6 bases and J by 4 bases; unmatched bases: 18. Germline V lookup: CDR1 GTSNPN, CDR2 SVGIG (reference sequence). This CDR3 has 17 amino acids. For the CDR3, the DNA is TGTGCCTGCCACCCACCAACCGGGACAGGGACAGGCACTGAAGCTTTCTTT. The encoded protein is CACHPPTGTGTGTEAFF.